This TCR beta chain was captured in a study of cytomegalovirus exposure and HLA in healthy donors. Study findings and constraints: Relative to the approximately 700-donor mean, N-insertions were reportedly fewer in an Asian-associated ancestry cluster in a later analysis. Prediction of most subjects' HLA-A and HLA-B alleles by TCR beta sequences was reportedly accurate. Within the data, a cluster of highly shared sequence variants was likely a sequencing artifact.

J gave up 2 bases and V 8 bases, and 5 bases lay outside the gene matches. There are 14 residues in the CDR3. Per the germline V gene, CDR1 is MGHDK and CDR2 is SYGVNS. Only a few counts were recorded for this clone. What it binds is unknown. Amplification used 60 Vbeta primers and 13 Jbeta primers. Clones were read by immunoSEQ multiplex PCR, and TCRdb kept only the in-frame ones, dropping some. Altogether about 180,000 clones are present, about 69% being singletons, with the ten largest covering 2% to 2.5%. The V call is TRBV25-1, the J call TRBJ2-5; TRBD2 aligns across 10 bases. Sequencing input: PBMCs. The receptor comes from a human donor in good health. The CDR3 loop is CASSTSGEQETQYF. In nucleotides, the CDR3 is TGTGCCAGCTCCACTAGCGGGGAACAAGAGACCCAGTACTTC. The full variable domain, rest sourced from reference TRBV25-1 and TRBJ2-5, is EADIYQTPRYLVIGTGKKITLECSQTMGHDKMYWYQQDPGMELHLIHYSYGVNSTEKGDLSSESTVSRIRTEHFPLTLESARPSHTSQYLCASSTSGEQETQYFGPGTRLLVL.